The sequence of this T cell receptor (beta chain) was determined in a study of T cells after yellow fever vaccination. TCRdb analysed the 5' RACE reads with MiXCR anew, one entry per CDR3 protein. The sample lists fewer than 150,000 distinct CDR3 sequences; roughly 8% were seen once. Notes on this clonotype: Since a much larger clone is just one base distant, this may be a read error.

The CDR3 has 16 residues. Germline V gene lookup returns CDR1 LGHNA and CDR2 YSLEER. The rearrangement joins TRBV4-3 to TRBJ2-7; TRBD2 matches at 7 bases. The receptor was isolated from a man younger than 45 who received the YFV17D yellow fever vaccine. The source material was CD4+ T cells sorted from PBMCs, sampled 5 days after the yellow fever booster vaccination. The CDR3 sequence is CARSQRFASGSYEQYF. The CDR3, as DNA: TGCGCCCGCAGCCAAAGGTTCGCTAGCGGCTCCTACGAGCAGTACTTC.